The rows below give T cell receptor beta chains drawn from one sample of a study of cytomegalovirus exposure and HLA in healthy donors. Method: immunoSEQ multiplex PCR; TCRdb's copy keeps in-frame clones and lacks some. The data contain under 150,000 clones, approximately 61% of them singletons. Sequencing was carried out using PBMCs. These receptors came from a woman aged 40-49 years in good health and CMV-seronegative. Each CDR3 is given with its conserved first and last residue. Each record gives: J gene, D gene, V gene, clone size, CDR3 protein, CDR3 DNA. D genes are given only for firm matches. Clone size appears in some rows only: once, few, many, or a class for an expanded clone.

TRBJ1-1 | TRBD1 | TRBV6-5 | few | CASSSRMGQGGTEAFF | TGTGCCAGCAGTTCCAGAATGGGACAGGGCGGAACTGAAGCTTTCTTT
TRBJ1-2 | TRBD1 | TRBV7-8 | NA | CASSPAQGTNYGYTF | TGTGCCAGCAGCCCCGCACAGGGGACTAACTATGGCTACACCTTC
TRBJ1-1 | TRBD1 | TRBV27 | NA | CASSPQGADTEAFF | TGTGCCAGCAGTCCACAGGGGGCGGACACTGAAGCTTTCTTT
TRBJ2-2 | NA | TRBV5-6 | NA | CASSFRGNTGELFF | TGTGCCAGCAGCTTCAGGGGGAACACCGGGGAGCTGTTTTTT
TRBJ2-3 | TRBD2 | TRBV28 | NA | CASSSRPGGRHSSTDTQYF | TGTGCCAGCAGTTCCCGACCGGGGGGGCGGCACTCTAGCACAGATACGCAGTATTTT
TRBJ1-2 | NA | TRBV27 | NA | CASSAGAPYGYTF | TGTGCCAGCAGCGCAGGGGCACCCTATGGCTACACCTTC
TRBJ2-1 | TRBD1 | TRBV7-9 | few | CASSPGQGVNEQFF | TGTGCCAGTAGTCCAGGGCAGGGGGTCAATGAGCAGTTCTTC
TRBJ2-5 | NA | TRBV28 | NA | CASSLVSRGAETQYF | TGTGCCAGCAGTTTAGTCAGCAGGGGGGCGGAGACCCAGTACTTC
TRBJ2-1 | NA | TRBV7-3 | NA | CASSLGDEQFF | TGTGCCAGCAGCTTAGGAGATGAGCAGTTCTTC
TRBJ1-2 | NA | TRBV29-1 | NA | CSVVYDYGYTF | TGCAGCGTCGTTTATGACTATGGCTACACCTTC
TRBJ2-3 | TRBD2 | TRBV7-2 | NA | CASSRLGTSGSESTQYF | TGTGCCAGCAGCCGCCTCGGGACTAGCGGATCTGAGAGTACGCAGTATTTT
TRBJ1-1 | NA | TRBV5-1 | NA | CASSRARGDSEAFF | TGCGCCAGCAGCCGAGCCCGGGGGGATTCTGAAGCTTTCTTT
TRBJ1-2 | TRBD1 | TRBV18 | NA | CASSPSGGQLANYGYTF | TGTGCCAGCTCACCATCAGGGGGACAGTTAGCTAACTATGGCTACACCTTC
TRBJ1-2 | TRBD1 | TRBV5-1 | NA | CASSTQTGGNYGYTF | TGCGCCAGCAGCACGCAGACAGGGGGCAACTATGGCTACACCTTC
TRBJ2-7 | NA | TRBV18 | NA | CASSPLDRPSYEQYF | TGTGCCAGCTCACCCCTCGACAGGCCGTCCTACGAGCAGTACTTC
TRBJ1-5 | NA | TRBV11-2 | NA | CASSPSDSQPQHF | TGTGCCAGCAGCCCGTCGGACAGCCAGCCCCAGCATTTT
TRBJ2-7 | NA | TRBV27 | NA | CASSFRDSYEQYF | TGTGCCAGCAGTTTCAGGGACTCCTACGAGCAGTACTTC